The 22 T cell receptor beta chains below were found in one sample sequenced in a study of OX40 agonist ivuxolimab in advanced cancers. Library preparation was by the immunoSEQ multiplex PCR assay. TCRdb provides this immuneACCESS table in a form limited to in-frame rearrangements. Some clones are lacking; in checked studies, under half of them reflect an unresolved V gene, and why the rest are absent is not known. Counted in this sample were about 53,000 clones; 84% of them appeared once. The top ten clones comprise roughly 4.5% of the sample. Sequences were derived from CD4+ or CD8+ T cells sorted from blood, sampled in a trial of the OX40 agonist ivuxolimab. The receptors were gathered from an adult with an advanced solid tumor such as melanoma, head and neck, liver or kidney cancer.

The gene calls are TRBV11-1 and TRBJ1-5; D is unclear. The CDR3 totals 13 residues. Trimming cost V 5 bases and J 9 bases, with 14 bases left between them. Germline CDR1 and CDR2: SGHAT and FQDESV (reference sequence). CDR3 loop: CASSRPGWGPQHF. The CDR3 nucleotides read TGTGCCAGCAGCCGGCCCGGCTGGGGGCCCCAGCATTTT.

This chain joins TRBV28 and TRBJ2-3; 7 nucleotides align to TRBD2. With 7 bases clipped from V and 3 bases from J, the junction kept 7 bases outside the gene matches. The CDR3 has 14 amino acids. CDR1 is MDHEN, CDR2 SYDVKM, per germline. The CDR3: CASNSQGGTDTQYF. CDR3 coding DNA: TGTGCCAGCAATAGTCAGGGAGGGACAGATACGCAGTATTTT.

The sample holds one count of this clone. The CDR3 DNA follows: TGTGCCAGCAGTTTACGTACAGGGGGAAGGTACGAGCAGTACTTC. Translating gives CASSLRTGGRYEQYF. The V gene is TRBV28, the J gene TRBJ2-7; 8 bases line up with TRBD1. After removal of 2 bases from V and 4 bases from J, the junction contained 7 bases not matched to a gene. In germline, CDR1 is MDHEN, CDR2 SYDVKM. There are 15 residues in the CDR3.

This chain links TRBV6-5 with TRBJ1-1, with D maybe TRBD1 (6 bases). Trimming left V 7 bases short and J 2 bases short, with 17 bases between. This CDR3 is 15 amino acids long. Per the germline V gene, CDR1 is MNHEY and CDR2 is SVGAGI. CDR3 sequence (DNA): TGTGCCAGCACCTTCGGTGGGGGGGCCAACACTGAAGCTTTCTTT. This sequence encodes CASTFGGGANTEAFF.

The gene calls are TRBV29-1 and TRBJ1-2, with 7 bases identical to TRBD1. The CDR3 is 12 amino acids. CDR1 SQVTM and CDR2 ANQGSEA come from the germline V gene. V dropped 6 bases and J dropped 5; count of bases not matched to a gene: 6. The CDR3 protein is CSVDGTEYGYTF. For the CDR3, the DNA is TGCAGCGTCGACGGGACAGAATATGGCTACACCTTC.

This sequence joins TRBV9 and TRBJ2-2; 11 bases align to TRBD2. This CDR3 contains 15 residues. Unmatched junction bases numbered 5, after V lost 3 bases and J lost 7 bases. From germline, CDR1 is SGDLS and CDR2 YYNGEE. For the CDR3, the DNA is TGTGCCAGCAGCGGCACCCTAGCGGGAGGCGGGGAGCTGTTTTTT. Protein: CASSGTLAGGGELFF.

J is TRBJ2-1 and V is TRBV28, with 7 bases identical to TRBD2. This CDR3 spans 14 amino acids. The junction had 5 bases not matched to a gene; V was cut back by 6 bases and J by 3 bases. Looked up from germline, CDR1 is MDHEN and CDR2 is SYDVKM. The CDR3 protein is CASRSSGFYNEQFF. The CDR3 DNA is TGTGCCAGCAGAAGTAGCGGGTTCTACAATGAGCAGTTCTTC.

The chain carries TRBV6-1 and TRBJ2-7; no reliable D call. Germline V gene sequence: CDR1 MNHNS, CDR2 SASEGT. The V and J ends lost 0 bases and 5 bases respectively, with 8 bases between them. The CDR3 has 13 residues. CDR3 DNA sequence: TGTGCCAGCAGTGAAGCGCTTCGGGACGAGCAGTACTTC. Residues: CASSEALRDEQYF.

The chain recombines TRBV21-1 with TRBJ2-7; the table's D call, TRBD2, was not checked against the DNA. TRBV21-1 is annotated as a pseudogene. The CDR3 has 15 residues. CDR3 sequence (DNA): TGTGCCACCCAACCCCCCCCTAGCGGAACCACCTGCCCGTACTTC. Translating gives CATQPPPSGTTCPYF.

This clone was seen a handful of times. The chain carries TRBV5-1 and TRBJ1-5; D remains unclear. Trimming cost V 1 base and J 7 bases, with 12 bases left between them. Germline CDR1 reads SGHRS; CDR2 reads YFSETQ. The CDR3 runs 14 residues. This CDR3 reads CASSLRGPGQPQHF. DNA of the CDR3: TGCGCCAGCAGCTTGCGTGGTCCGGGGCAGCCCCAGCATTTT.

CDR3 region: CASSLTRYEQYF. As DNA, the CDR3 is TGTGCCAGCAGCTTAACGCGCTACGAGCAGTACTTC. V gene TRBV11-2 combines with J gene TRBJ2-7, with D unclear. The CDR3 has 12 residues. Trimming shortened V by 2 bases and J by 3 bases, and 5 bases separated the two germline ends. CDR1 is SGHAT, CDR2 FQNNGV, per germline.

The rearrangement joins TRBV5-1 to TRBJ1-1, with a weak D call TRBD1 (5 bases). The germline V gene encodes CDR1 SGHRS and CDR2 YFSETQ. This CDR3 has 14 residues. V was shortened by 5 bases and J by 3 bases, with 14 bases between the two germline ends. The CDR3 bases are TGCGCCAGCAGTACAGCGGGGGAGGACACTGAAGCTTTCTTT. Its translation is CASSTAGEDTEAFF.

This chain connects TRBV19 to TRBJ1-1; D remains unclear. The germline CDR1 and CDR2 sequences are LNHDA and SQIVND (reference sequence). The CDR3 is 13 amino acids. V was pared by 5 bases and J by 3 bases, with 10 bases between. CDR3 nucleotides: TGTGCCAGTAGTGTCTCTCGGGACACTGAAGCTTTCTTT. It specifies CASSVSRDTEAFF.

CDR3 nucleotide sequence: TGTGCCAGCATTTCCCTGGGGGGGTCGGATCAGCCCCAGCATTTT. It is translated as CASISLGGSDQPQHF. The rearrangement joins TRBV6-1 to TRBJ1-5, with D tentatively TRBD1 (5 bases). The CDR3 extends over 15 amino acids. Germline V gene data show CDR1 as MNHNS and CDR2 as SASEGT. V dropped 7 bases and J dropped 5 bases, with 18 bases sitting between them.

The chain carries TRBV7-3 and TRBJ2-5, with D hard to call. This CDR3 has 15 residues. Germline V gives CDR1 SGHTA, CDR2 FQGTGA. V lost 2 bases to trimming and J lost 5 bases, with 15 bases between them. The CDR3 region has the DNA TGTGCCAGCAGCTTATCAGGTTGGGCCCTCGAGACCCAGTACTTC. As protein: CASSLSGWALETQYF.

This chain links TRBV5-1 with TRBJ2-7; tentative D call: TRBD1 (6 bases). The CDR3 is 14 residues long. Germline-derived CDR1 and CDR2 are SGHRS and YFSETQ. Trimming took off 1 base at V and 2 bases at J, with 10 bases between the two ends. The CDR3 bases are TGCGCCAGCAGCTTGACTACAGGGACCTACGAGCAGTACTTC. Amino acid sequence: CASSLTTGTYEQYF.

The rearrangement uses TRBV28 and TRBJ1-5; no clear D gene. Deletions cut 1 base from V and 5 bases from J, with 15 bases between. Germline CDR1 and CDR2: MDHEN and SYDVKM. The CDR3 loop spans 16 amino acids. Here the CDR3 reads CASSLSSPSPDQPQHF. Here the CDR3 DNA reads TGTGCCAGCAGTTTATCAAGCCCCAGCCCAGATCAGCCCCAGCATTTT.

This chain connects TRBV4-1 to TRBJ2-3; no clear D gene. V was pared by 0 bases and J by 1 base, with 11 bases between. Germline values: CDR1 MGHRA, CDR2 YSYEKL. There are 16 residues in the CDR3. CDR3 loop: CASSQELSPGTDTQYF. DNA of the CDR3: TGCGCCAGCAGCCAAGAACTGTCCCCTGGCACAGATACGCAGTATTTT.

The V and J genes are TRBV15 and TRBJ2-7; D gene uncertain. The V gene lost 0 bases and the J gene lost 2 bases, with 5 bases spanning the gap. There are 13 residues in the CDR3. The germline gives CDR1 LNHNV, CDR2 YYDKDF (reference sequence). The CDR3 DNA follows: TGTGCCACCAGCAGAGATACCGCCTACGAGCAGTACTTC. It encodes CATSRDTAYEQYF.

V usage is TRBV30 and J usage is TRBJ2-2; possible D gene TRBD1, 6 bases. CDR1 and CDR2 (germline): GTSNPN, SVGIG (reference sequence). V dropped 2 bases and J dropped 7 bases, with 23 bases sitting between them. This CDR3 spans 17 amino acids. CDR3 loop: CAWSSQGSHLVGGELFF. As DNA, the CDR3 is TGTGCCTGGAGTTCACAGGGTTCCCACCTAGTAGGCGGGGAGCTGTTTTTT.

This rearrangement joins TRBV5-8 to TRBJ2-3; D might be TRBD2 (6 bases). The CDR3 extends over 13 amino acids. From germline, CDR1 is SGHTS and CDR2 YDEGEE. V was trimmed by 4 bases and J by 2 bases, leaving 8 bases between them. CDR3: CASSRDFTDTQYF. In DNA form, the CDR3 reads TGTGCCAGCAGCCGGGACTTCACAGATACGCAGTATTTT.

The chain links TRBV7-2 to TRBJ2-7; 9 bases line up with TRBD2. CDR1 and CDR2 from the germline V gene are SGHTA and FQGNSA. CDR3 length equals 15 residues. Germline trimming cut 7 bases from V and 2 bases from J; bases unmatched to any gene: 9. CDR3 sequence: CASTLAGRTAYEQYF. DNA of the CDR3: TGTGCCAGCACCCTAGCGGGGCGTACCGCCTACGAGCAGTACTTC.